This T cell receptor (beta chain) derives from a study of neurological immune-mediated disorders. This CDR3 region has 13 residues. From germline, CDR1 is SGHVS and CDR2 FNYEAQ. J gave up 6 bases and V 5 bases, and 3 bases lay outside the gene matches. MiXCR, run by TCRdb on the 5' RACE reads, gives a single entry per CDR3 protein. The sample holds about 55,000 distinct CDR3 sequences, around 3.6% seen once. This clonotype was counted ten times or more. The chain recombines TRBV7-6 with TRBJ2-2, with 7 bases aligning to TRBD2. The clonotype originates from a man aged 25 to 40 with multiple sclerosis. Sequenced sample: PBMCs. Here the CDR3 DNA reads TGTGCCAGCAGCCGGGGAGGGGCCGGGGAGCTGTTTTTT. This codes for CASSRGGAGELFF.